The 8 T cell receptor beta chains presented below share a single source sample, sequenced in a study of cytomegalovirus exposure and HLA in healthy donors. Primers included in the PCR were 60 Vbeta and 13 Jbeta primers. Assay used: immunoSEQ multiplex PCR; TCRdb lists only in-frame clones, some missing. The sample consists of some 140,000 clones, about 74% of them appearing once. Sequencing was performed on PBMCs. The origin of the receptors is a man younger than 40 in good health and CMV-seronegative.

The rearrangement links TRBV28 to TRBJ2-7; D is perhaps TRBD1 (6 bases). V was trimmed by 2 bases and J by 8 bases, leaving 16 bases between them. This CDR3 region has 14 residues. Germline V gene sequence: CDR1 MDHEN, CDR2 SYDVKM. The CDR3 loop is CASSLPGATHQQYF. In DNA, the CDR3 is TGTGCCAGCAGTTTACCAGGGGCGACTCACCAGCAGTACTTC. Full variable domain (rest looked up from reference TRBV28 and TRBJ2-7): DVKVTQSSRYLVKRTGEKVFLECVQDMDHENMFWYRQDPGLGLRLIYFSYDVKMKEKGDIPEGYSVSREKKERFSLILESASTNQTSMYLCASSLPGATHQQYFGPGTRLTVT.

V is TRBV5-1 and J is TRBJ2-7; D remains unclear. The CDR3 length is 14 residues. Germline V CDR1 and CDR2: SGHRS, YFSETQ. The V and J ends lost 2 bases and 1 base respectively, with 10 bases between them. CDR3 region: CASSFKLQSYEQYF. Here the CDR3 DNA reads TGCGCCAGCAGCTTCAAGCTCCAATCCTACGAGCAGTACTTC. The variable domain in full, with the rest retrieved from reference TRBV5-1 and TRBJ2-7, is KAGVTQTPRYLIKTRGQQVTLSCSPISGHRSVSWYQQTPGQGLQFLFEYFSETQRNKGNFPGRFSGRQFSNSRSEMNVSTLELGDSALYLCASSFKLQSYEQYFGPGTRLTVT.

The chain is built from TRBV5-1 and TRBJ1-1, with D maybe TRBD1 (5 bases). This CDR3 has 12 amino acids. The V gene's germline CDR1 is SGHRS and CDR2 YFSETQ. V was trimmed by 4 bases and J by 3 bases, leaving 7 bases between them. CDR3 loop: CASSKGHTEAFF. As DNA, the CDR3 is TGCGCCAGCAGCAAGGGGCACACTGAAGCTTTCTTT.

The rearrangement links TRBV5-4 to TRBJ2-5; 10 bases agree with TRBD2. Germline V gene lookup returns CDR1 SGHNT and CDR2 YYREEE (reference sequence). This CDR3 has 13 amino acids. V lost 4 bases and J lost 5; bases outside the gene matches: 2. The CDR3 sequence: CASSLAGVETQYF. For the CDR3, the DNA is TGTGCCAGCAGCCTAGCGGGAGTGGAGACCCAGTACTTC. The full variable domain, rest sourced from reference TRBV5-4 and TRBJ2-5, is ETGVTQSPTHLIKTRGQQVTLRCSSQSGHNTVSWYQQALGQGPQFIFQYYREEENGRGNFPPRFSGLQFPNYSSELNVNALELDDSALYLCASSLAGVETQYFGPGTRLLVL.

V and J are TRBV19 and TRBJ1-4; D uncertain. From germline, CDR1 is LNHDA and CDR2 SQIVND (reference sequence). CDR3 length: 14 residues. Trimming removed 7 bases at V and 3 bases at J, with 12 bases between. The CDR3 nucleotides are TGTGCCAGTAACCCCGGGAGGCCTAATGAAAAACTGTTTTTT. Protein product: CASNPGRPNEKLFF.

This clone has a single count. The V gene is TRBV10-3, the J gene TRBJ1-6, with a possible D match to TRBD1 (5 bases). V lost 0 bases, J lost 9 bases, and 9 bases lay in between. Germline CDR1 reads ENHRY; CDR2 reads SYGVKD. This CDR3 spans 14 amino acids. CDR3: CAISESGGSSPLHF. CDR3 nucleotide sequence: TGTGCCATCAGTGAGTCCGGGGGGAGTTCACCCCTCCACTTT.

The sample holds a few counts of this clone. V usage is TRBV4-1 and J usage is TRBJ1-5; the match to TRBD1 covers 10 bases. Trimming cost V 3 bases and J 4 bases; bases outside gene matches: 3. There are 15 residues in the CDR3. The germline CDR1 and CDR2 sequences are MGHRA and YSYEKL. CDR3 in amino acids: CASSQVGQGNQPQHF. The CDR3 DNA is TGCGCCAGCAGCCAGGTGGGACAGGGGAATCAGCCCCAGCATTTT.

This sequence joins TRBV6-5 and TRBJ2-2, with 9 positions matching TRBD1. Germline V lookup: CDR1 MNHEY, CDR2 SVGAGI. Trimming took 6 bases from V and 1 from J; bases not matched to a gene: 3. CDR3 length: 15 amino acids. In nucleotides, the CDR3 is TGTGCCAGCAGGGGGACAGGGAAGAACACCGGGGAGCTGTTTTTT. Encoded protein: CASRGTGKNTGELFF.